This TCR beta chain was sequenced for a study of T cells in Graves' hyperthyroidism and ophthalmopathy. Study information: Any treatment followed the collection of peripheral blood at initial diagnosis. Findings of the study overall: Most clonotypes expanded in the thyroid (above 0.001) were also present in blood. Ophthalmopathy and stable hyperthyroidism were told apart by a 13 V-J model.

This clonotype has just a few counts. Its antigen is not identified. Authors of the study amplified TCR beta CDR3 regions from RNA transcripts. RT-PCR in the first round (using the HTBI primer set) targeted the TCR CDR3. TCRdb ran MiXCR on the multiplex PCR reads and lists one entry per CDR3 protein. The repertoire holds fewer than 450,000 distinct CDR3 sequences, with more than 13% as singletons. Germline V CDR1 and CDR2: LGHDT, YNNKEL (reference sequence). The CDR3 runs to 14 residues. The J segment lost 7 bases and the V segment lost 5 bases, leaving 6 bases of the junction unmatched. Sequencing used blood. V usage is TRBV3-1 and J usage is TRBJ2-2, with 8 nucleotides matching TRBD2. The sequence was obtained from a man in his forties or fifties with Graves' ophthalmopathy. The CDR3 coding sequence is TGTGCCAGCAGCTCAGCGGGGGCGGGCGGGGAGCTGTTTTTT. It encodes CASSSAGAGGELFF.